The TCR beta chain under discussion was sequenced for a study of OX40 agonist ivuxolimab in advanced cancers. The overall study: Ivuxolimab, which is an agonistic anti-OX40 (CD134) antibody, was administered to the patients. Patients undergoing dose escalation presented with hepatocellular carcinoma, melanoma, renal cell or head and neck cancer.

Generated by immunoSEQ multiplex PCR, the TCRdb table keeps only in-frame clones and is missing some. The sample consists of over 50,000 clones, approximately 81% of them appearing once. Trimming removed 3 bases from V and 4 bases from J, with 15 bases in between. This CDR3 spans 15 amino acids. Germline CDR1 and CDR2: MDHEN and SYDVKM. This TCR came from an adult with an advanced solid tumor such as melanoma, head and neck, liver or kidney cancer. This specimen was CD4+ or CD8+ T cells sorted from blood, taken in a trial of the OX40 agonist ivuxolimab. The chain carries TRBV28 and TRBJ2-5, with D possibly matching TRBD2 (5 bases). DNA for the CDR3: TGTGCCAGCAGTTTTCCCACTAGATCTGTAGAGACCCAGTACTTC. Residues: CASSFPTRSVETQYF. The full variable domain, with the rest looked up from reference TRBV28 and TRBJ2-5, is DVKVTQSSRYLVKRTGEKVFLECVQDMDHENMFWYRQDPGLGLRLIYFSYDVKMKEKGDIPEGYSVSREKKERFSLILESASTNQTSMYLCASSFPTRSVETQYFGPGTRLLVL.